This TCR beta chain was profiled in a study of OX40 agonist ivuxolimab in advanced cancers. Study details: Earlier treatment with anti-PD-1, anti-PD-L1 or anti-CTLA-4 was permitted, and 30% to 40% had received some. Partial responses were recorded for three patients, including one with hepatocellular carcinoma and two with cutaneous melanoma. Study results and limitations: Certain nonresponders likewise exhibited a low normalized T-cell clonal expansion. The work left the antigen specificity of expanded peripheral T cells undetermined.

Regarding this clone: Antigen unknown.

CDR3 length: 13 residues. From germline, CDR1 is SNHLY and CDR2 FYNNEI. With 6 bases removed from V and 1 base from J, the gap between germline ends came to 9 bases. Repertoires were generated with immunoSEQ multiplex PCR, while TCRdb's copy carries only in-frame clones and drops some. Of about 72,000 clones listed, roughly 89% are singletons. The sequencing here drew on CD4+ or CD8+ T cells sorted from blood, taken in a trial of the OX40 agonist ivuxolimab. The chain uses TRBV2 and TRBJ1-1; D unresolved. The sequence derives from an adult with an advanced solid tumor such as melanoma, head and neck, liver or kidney cancer. CDR3 region: CASSLGSNTEAFF. CDR3 bases: TGTGCCAGCAGCTTGGGGTCGAACACTGAAGCTTTCTTT.